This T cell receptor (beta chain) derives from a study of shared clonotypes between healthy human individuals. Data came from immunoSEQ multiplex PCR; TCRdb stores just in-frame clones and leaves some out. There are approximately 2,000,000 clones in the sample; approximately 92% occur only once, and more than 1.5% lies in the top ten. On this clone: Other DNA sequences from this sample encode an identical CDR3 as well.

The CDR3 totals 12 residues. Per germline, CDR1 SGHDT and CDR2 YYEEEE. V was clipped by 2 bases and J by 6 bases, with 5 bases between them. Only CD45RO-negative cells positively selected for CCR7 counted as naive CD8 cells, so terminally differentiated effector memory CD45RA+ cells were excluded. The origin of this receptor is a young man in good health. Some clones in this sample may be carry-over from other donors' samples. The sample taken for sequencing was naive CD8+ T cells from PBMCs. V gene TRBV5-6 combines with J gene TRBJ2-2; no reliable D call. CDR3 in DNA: TGTGCCAGCAGCTTTGGGGCCGGGGAGCTGTTTTTT. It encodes CASSFGAGELFF.